These T cell receptor beta chains were read from a single sample in a study of blood T cell repertoires in COVID-19. Sequencing used immunoSEQ multiplex PCR; TCRdb keeps in-frame clones, though not all of them. This table has roughly 360,000 clones, 87% appearing once. The source material was PBMCs or T cells enriched from blood (not recorded which). The receptors were sampled from a man aged 25 to 45 who had recovered from COVID-19. Both conserved end residues are part of each CDR3. The D gene is left open where the match is weak. Clone size is shown for a subset of rows, as once, few, many or a class of expanded clone.

v_call	clone_size	j_call	d_call	cdr3_aa	cdr3_nt
TRBV3-1/TRBV3-2	NA	TRBJ1-3	NA	CASSDTPGGGAAGNTIYF	TGTGCCAGCAGCGATACCCCGGGCGGGGGCGCCGCTGGAAACACCATATATTTT
TRBV5-1	NA	TRBJ2-7	TRBD1	CASSFRGGVYEQYF	TGCGCCAGCAGCTTCCGAGGGGGCGTCTACGAGCAGTACTTC
TRBV10-1	NA	TRBJ1-4	TRBD1	CASSAYRGTTNEKLFF	TGCGCCAGCAGTGCCTACAGGGGGACCACTAATGAAAAACTGTTTTTT
TRBV5-5	NA	TRBJ2-5	NA	CASSLGAEGTQYF	TGTGCCAGCAGCTTGGGGGCAGAGGGGACCCAGTACTTC
TRBV27	NA	TRBJ2-2	NA	CASSSSVSTGELFF	TGTGCCAGCAGTTCTTCTGTGAGCACCGGGGAGCTGTTTTTT
TRBV20-1	once	TRBJ2-7	NA	CSASGMRPYEQYF	TGCAGTGCTAGTGGAATGCGGCCCTACGAGCAGTACTTC
TRBV27	NA	TRBJ1-5	TRBD1	CASRVGQGVGQPQHF	TGTGCCAGCAGGGTGGGACAGGGGGTGGGTCAGCCCCAGCATTTT
TRBV19	NA	TRBJ2-2	NA	CASRSGARSTGELFF	TGTGCCAGTCGGTCAGGGGCTCGGAGCACCGGGGAGCTGTTTTTT
TRBV7-9	once	TRBJ1-1	TRBD1	CASTPGQGTLNTEAFF	TGTGCCAGCACCCCAGGACAGGGAACTTTGAACACTGAAGCTTTCTTT
TRBV5-6	NA	TRBJ2-5	TRBD1	CASSLDRAQYF	TGTGCCAGCAGCCTCGACAGGGCCCAGTACTTC
TRBV6-5	NA	TRBJ2-7	TRBD1	CASSYGTGGYEQYF	TGTGCCAGCAGTTACGGGACAGGGGGCTACGAGCAGTACTTC
TRBV10-3	NA	TRBJ2-1	NA	CAISESGGSYNEQFF	TGTGCCATCAGTGAGTCTGGAGGGTCCTACAATGAGCAGTTCTTC
TRBV19	NA	TRBJ1-4	NA	CASTGLLGNEKLFF	TGTGCCAGTACCGGACTGCTCGGGAATGAAAAACTGTTTTTT
TRBV30	NA	TRBJ1-2	NA	CAWSVNRILF	TGTGCCTGGAGTGTAAACAGGATACTATTC
TRBV6-5	NA	TRBJ1-2	NA	CASSYRQGRGYTF	TGTGCCAGCAGTTACCGGCAGGGTAGGGGCTACACCTTC
TRBV6-5	NA	TRBJ1-1	NA	CASSYDPDGVTEAFF	TGTGCCAGTTCCTACGACCCGGACGGGGTCACTGAAGCTTTCTTT
TRBV21-1	NA	TRBJ1-5	NA	CASSHTRFPGTDYSNQPQHF	TGTGCCAGCAGCCACACCCGGTTCCCGGGGACAGATTATAGCAATCAGCCCCAGCATTTT
TRBV6-5	NA	TRBJ1-2	TRBD1	CASSPGQGRYTF	TGTGCCAGCAGTCCCGGACAGGGTCGCTACACCTTC
TRBV30	NA	TRBJ2-7	NA	CAWSVSGVYEQYF	TGTGCCTGGAGTGTGTCAGGTGTCTACGAGCAGTACTTC
TRBV18	NA	TRBJ1-2	NA	CASSPGRQSDYGYTF	TGTGCCAGCTCACCAGGGCGACAGAGCGACTATGGCTACACCTTC
TRBV12-3/TRBV12-4	NA	TRBJ1-2	NA	CASEARTYGYTF	TGTGCCAGCGAGGCCAGAACCTATGGCTACACCTTC
TRBV20-1	NA	TRBJ1-1	NA	CSASGGPTEAFF	TGCAGTGCTAGTGGAGGGCCGACTGAAGCTTTCTTT
TRBV27	NA	TRBJ2-7	TRBD2	CASSLLGEGLTTEQYF	TGTGCCAGCAGTTTATTAGGGGAGGGACTAACTACCGAGCAGTACTTC
TRBV12-3/TRBV12-4	NA	TRBJ2-1	NA	CASSPIGNEQFF	TGTGCCAGCAGCCCAATCGGGAATGAGCAGTTCTTC
TRBV9	NA	TRBJ1-3	NA	CASGAPHTIYF	TGTGCCAGCGGGGCCCCGCACACCATATATTTT
TRBV11-3	NA	TRBJ2-3	NA	CASSLRGFETDTQYF	TGTGCCAGCAGCTTACGGGGTTTTGAGACAGATACGCAGTATTTT
TRBV5-1	NA	TRBJ2-7	TRBD1	CASSFITGTGTYEQYF	TGCGCCAGCAGCTTCATAACCGGGACAGGGACCTACGAGCAGTACTTC
TRBV6-1	NA	TRBJ1-1	NA	CASSESTAYTEAFF	TGTGCCAGCAGTGAATCGACAGCCTACACTGAAGCTTTCTTT